These 13 T cell receptor beta chains came from one sample sequenced in a study of T cells in Graves' hyperthyroidism and ophthalmopathy. Researchers amplified the TCR beta CDR3 regions from RNA transcripts. First-round RT-PCR of the TCR CDR3 relied on the HTBI primer set. TCRdb fed the multiplex PCR reads into MiXCR, producing one record per CDR3 protein. The data contain nearly 750,000 distinct CDR3 sequences, over 35% of them singletons. The specimen sequenced was blood. These receptors were collected from a woman between 35 and 50 years old with Graves' hyperthyroidism.

In this sample, this clonotype turned up a few times. CDR3 sequence reads: CASSQGQENYEQYF. The CDR3 coding sequence is TGTGCCAGCAGCCAAGGGCAGGAGAACTACGAGCAGTACTTC. The V and J genes are TRBV7-8 and TRBJ2-7; D call uncertain. The CDR3 consists of 14 residues. Between the trimmed V and J ends, which lost 5 bases and 3 bases, there was a span of 14 bases. The germline V gene has CDR1 SGHVS and CDR2 FQNEAQ. The full variable domain, its missing parts supplied by reference TRBV7-8 and TRBJ2-7, is GAGVSQSPRYKVAKRGQDVALRCDPISGHVSLFWYQQALGQGPEFLTYFQNEAQLDKSGLPSDRFFAERPEGSVSTLKIQRTQQEDSAVYLCASSQGQENYEQYFGPGTRLTVT.

V usage is TRBV7-9 and J usage is TRBJ1-6; 8 nucleotides align to TRBD1. Germline lookup yields CDR1 SEHNR and CDR2 FQNEAQ (reference sequence). The CDR3 consists of 15 residues. The junction had 12 bases not matched to a gene; V was cut back by 6 bases and J by 11 bases. The CDR3 coding sequence is TGTGCCAGCAGACCACCCGGACAGGGTTTGCCACCCCTCCACTTT. It is translated as CASRPPGQGLPPLHF.

The rearrangement links TRBV3-1 to TRBJ2-5; the D gene is possibly TRBD1 (6 bases). CDR1 LGHDT and CDR2 YNNKEL come from the germline V gene (reference sequence). V was cut by 1 base and J by 1 base, with 10 bases left in between. This CDR3 contains 15 residues. This chain's CDR3 is CASSQGQDSQETQYF. CDR3 nucleotides: TGTGCCAGCAGCCAAGGTCAGGACAGCCAAGAGACCCAGTACTTC.

This clonotype occurred many times. This chain uses TRBV25-1 with TRBJ2-7; maybe TRBD2 (5 bases). V lost 2 bases, J lost 5 bases, and 10 bases lay in between. The V gene's germline CDR1 is MGHDK and CDR2 SYGVNS. The CDR3 is 13 residues long. In DNA, the CDR3 is TGTGCCAGCAGTGAAGCGGGTCGCGACGAGCAGTACTTC. Encoded protein: CASSEAGRDEQYF.

There are a few counts of this clonotype. This chain connects TRBV12-3 or TRBV12-4 to TRBJ2-7; D is ambiguous. The CDR3 runs 15 residues. The V end was cut by 4 bases, the J end by 2 bases, with 15 bases between. DNA for the CDR3: TGTGCCAGCAGTTACCAGCCTCCCCCTCCCTACGAGCAGTACTTC. Its protein product is CASSYQPPPPYEQYF.

This clonotype was counted a few times. Germline is not matched at one junction end, which may reflect a read error. The J gene is TRBJ2-7, the V gene TRBV7-2, with 8 bases aligning to TRBD2. The CDR3 sequence is 17 residues long. Germline loops: CDR1 SGHTA, CDR2 FQGNSA. Here the CDR3 reads CASSQVFVRGRHYEQYF. Written as DNA, the CDR3 is TGCGCCAGCAGCCAAGTTTTTGTGCGCGGGAGGCATTACGAGCAGTACTTC.

There are a few counts of this clonotype. This chain uses TRBV5-8 with TRBJ2-5; no clear D. This CDR3 has 13 amino acids. The V and J ends lost 4 bases and 5 bases respectively, with 12 bases between them. CDR1 SGHTS and CDR2 YDEGEE come from the germline V gene. The CDR3 loop is CASSPSRDETQYF. CDR3 bases: TGTGCCAGCAGCCCCTCGAGAGACGAGACCCAGTACTTC. Combining the CDR3 with reference TRBV5-8 and TRBJ2-5 gives the whole variable domain EAGVTQSPTHLIKTRGQQATLRCSPISGHTSVYWYQQALGLGLQFLLWYDEGEERNRGNFPPRFSGRQFPNYSSELNVNALELEDSALYLCASSPSRDETQYFGPGTRLLVL.

The genes are TRBV28 and TRBJ1-5; a possible D gene is TRBD1 (5 bases). This CDR3 region has 14 residues. The germline CDR1 and CDR2 sequences are MDHEN and SYDVKM. Trimming left V 5 bases short and J 9 bases short, with 17 bases between. Here the CDR3 reads CASSPGRLRGPQHF. CDR3 DNA: TGTGCCAGCAGTCCCGGACGGTTGAGGGGGCCCCAGCATTTT.

This clonotype was seen more than once but under ten times. This rearrangement joins TRBV5-1 to TRBJ1-2; 8 bases fit TRBD1. The germline CDR1 and CDR2 sequences are SGHRS and YFSETQ. The CDR3 contains 17 residues. V gave up 6 bases and J gave up 2 bases; unmatched junction bases: 15. The CDR3 loop reads CASTPLGPGQANYGYTF. CDR3 nucleotide sequence: TGCGCCAGCACGCCCCTAGGTCCGGGACAGGCAAACTATGGCTACACCTTC. The variable domain in full, with the rest retrieved from reference TRBV5-1 and TRBJ1-2, is KAGVTQTPRYLIKTRGQQVTLSCSPISGHRSVSWYQQTPGQGLQFLFEYFSETQRNKGNFPGRFSGRQFSNSRSEMNVSTLELGDSALYLCASTPLGPGQANYGYTFGSGTRLTVV.

The V call is TRBV14, the J call TRBJ1-1; 8 bases map to TRBD1. CDR1 SGHDN and CDR2 FVKESK come from the germline V gene. The CDR3 runs 16 residues. Trimming cost V 3 bases and J 1 base; bases outside gene matches: 7. The CDR3: CASSQRPGQANTEAFF. CDR3 DNA sequence: TGTGCCAGCAGCCAGAGACCGGGACAGGCGAACACTGAAGCTTTCTTT.

This clonotype was detected many times. This chain connects TRBV7-3 to TRBJ2-5; 9 bases are a match to TRBD2. CDR3 length equals 16 residues. V lost 2 bases, J lost 4 bases, and 8 bases stayed unmatched. The germline V gene encodes CDR1 SGHTA and CDR2 FQGTGA. CDR3 in amino acids: CASSLGLVAGAETQYF. The CDR3 DNA reads TGTGCCAGCAGCTTAGGTTTGGTAGCGGGAGCAGAGACCCAGTACTTC. The full variable domain, in which reference TRBV7-3 and TRBJ2-5 provide the parts outside the CDR3, is GAGVSQTPSNKVTEKGKYVELRCDPISGHTALYWYRQSLGQGPEFLIYFQGTGAADDSGLPNDRFFAVRPEGSVSTLKIQRTERGDSAVYLCASSLGLVAGAETQYFGPGTRLLVL.

The V gene is TRBV20-1, the J gene TRBJ2-7; 9 bases are shared with TRBD1. This CDR3 has 15 residues. The junction had 10 bases not matched to a gene; V was cut back by 0 bases and J by 7 bases. CDR1 is DFQATT and CDR2 is SNEGSKA in the germline V gene (reference sequence). CDR3 residues: CSARDRNRGLEEQYF. The CDR3 DNA reads TGCAGTGCTAGAGATCGGAACAGGGGGCTGGAAGAGCAGTACTTC.

This clonotype came up many times. This rearrangement joins TRBV7-9 to TRBJ1-4; D possibly corresponds to TRBD1 (6 bases). CDR3 length equals 14 residues. Looked up from germline, CDR1 is SEHNR and CDR2 is FQNEAQ (reference sequence). The germline V and J ends were trimmed by 1 base and 11 bases, with 14 bases remaining between them. The CDR3: CASSLDLDGGKLFF. As DNA, the CDR3 is TGTGCCAGCAGCTTAGATCTCGATGGGGGCAAACTGTTTTTT.